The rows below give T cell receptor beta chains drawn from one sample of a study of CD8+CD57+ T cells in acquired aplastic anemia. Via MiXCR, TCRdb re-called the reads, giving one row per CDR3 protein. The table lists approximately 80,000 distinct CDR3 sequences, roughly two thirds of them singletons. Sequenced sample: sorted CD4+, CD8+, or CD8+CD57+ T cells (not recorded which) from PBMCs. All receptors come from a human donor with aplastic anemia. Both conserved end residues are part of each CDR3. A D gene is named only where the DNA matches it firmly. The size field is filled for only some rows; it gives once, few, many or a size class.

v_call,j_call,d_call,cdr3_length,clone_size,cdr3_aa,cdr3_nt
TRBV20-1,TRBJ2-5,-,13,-,CSPNSGDQETQYF,TGCAGTCCTAACTCGGGCGATCAAGAGACCCAGTACTTC
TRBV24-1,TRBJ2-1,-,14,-,CATSDPPGVREQFF,TGTGCCACCAGTGATCCTCCCGGGGTTCGGGAGCAGTTCTTC
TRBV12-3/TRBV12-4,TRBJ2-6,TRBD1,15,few,CASDRGKGGANVLTF,TGTGCCAGTGACAGGGGGAAAGGAGGGGCCAACGTCCTGACTTTC
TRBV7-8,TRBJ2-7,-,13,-,CASSIGHGYEQYF,TGTGCCAGCAGCATCGGACATGGATACGAGCAGTACTTC
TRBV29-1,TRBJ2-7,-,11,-,CSVGWEHEQYF,TGCAGCGTTGGGTGGGAGCACGAGCAGTACTTC
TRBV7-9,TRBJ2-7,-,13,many,CASSPGTTHEQYF,TGTGCCAGCAGCCCTGGGACGACCCACGAGCAGTACTTC
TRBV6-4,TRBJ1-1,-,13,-,CASSAQGNTEAFF,TGTGCCAGCAGTGCCCAGGGGAACACTGAAGCTTTCTTT
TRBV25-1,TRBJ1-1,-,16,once,CASSGSDGRMKAEAFF,TGTGCCAGCAGTGGTTCGGACGGCCGTATGAAGGCTGAAGCTTTCTTT
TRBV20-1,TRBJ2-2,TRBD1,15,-,CSASSGTGEAGELFF,TGCAGTGCTAGCTCCGGGACAGGGGAGGCCGGGGAGCTGTTTTTT
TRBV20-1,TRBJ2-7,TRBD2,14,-,CSARRLAGAYEQYF,TGCAGTGCTAGAAGACTAGCGGGAGCCTACGAGCAGTACTTC
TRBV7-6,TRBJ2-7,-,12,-,CASSLDVDEQYF,TGTGCCAGCAGCTTAGATGTGGACGAGCAGTACTTC
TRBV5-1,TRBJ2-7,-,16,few,CASSLGAGDGSYEQYF,TGCGCCAGCAGCTTGGGCGCAGGGGATGGATCCTACGAGCAGTACTTC
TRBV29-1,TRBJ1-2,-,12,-,CSGGGVMGGYTF,TGCAGCGGTGGAGGGGTTATGGGTGGCTACACCTTC
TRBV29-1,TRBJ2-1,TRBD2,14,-,CSVEWAGGNNEQFF,TGCAGCGTTGAATGGGCCGGGGGGAACAATGAGCAGTTCTTC
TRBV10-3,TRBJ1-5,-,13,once,CATGAGRNQPQHF,TGTGCCACCGGAGCAGGGAGGAATCAGCCCCAGCATTTT
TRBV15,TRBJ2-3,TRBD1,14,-,CATSSTGGSDTQYF,TGTGCCACCAGCAGTACAGGGGGTTCAGATACGCAGTATTTT
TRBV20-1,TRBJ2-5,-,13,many,CSASGRSRETQYF,TGCAGTGCTAGCGGGAGAAGCAGAGAGACCCAGTACTTC
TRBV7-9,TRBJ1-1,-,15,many,CASSFVGKSVTEAFF,TGTGCCAGCAGCTTTGTGGGAAAGTCAGTCACTGAAGCTTTCTTT
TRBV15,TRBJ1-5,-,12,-,CATSRDEQPQHF,TGTGCCACCAGCAGAGACGAACAACCCCAGCATTTT
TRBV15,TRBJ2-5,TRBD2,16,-,CATSRSRTGGVKTQYF,TGTGCCACCAGCAGAAGTCGTACGGGGGGAGTAAAGACCCAGTACTTC
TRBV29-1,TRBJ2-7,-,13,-,CSVNRLYSYEQYF,TGCAGCGTTAACCGACTCTACTCCTACGAGCAGTACTTC
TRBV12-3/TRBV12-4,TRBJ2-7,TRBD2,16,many,CASSLRASGIFNEQYF,TGTGCCAGCAGTTTACGTGCTAGCGGGATCTTCAACGAGCAGTACTTC
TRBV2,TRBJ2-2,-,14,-,CASSEEQGAGELFF,TGTGCCAGCAGTGAAGAACAGGGAGCCGGGGAGCTGTTTTTT
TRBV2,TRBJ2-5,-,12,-,CASRPDQETQYF,TGTGCCAGCAGGCCAGACCAAGAGACCCAGTACTTC
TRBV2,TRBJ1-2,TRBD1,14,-,CASTEQGPNYGYTF,TGTGCCAGCACCGAACAGGGGCCTAACTATGGCTACACCTTC
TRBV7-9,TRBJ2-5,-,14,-,CASSSRTLGETQYF,TGTGCCAGCAGCTCCCGGACACTGGGAGAGACCCAGTACTTC
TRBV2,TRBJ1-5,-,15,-,CASSLHREGSQPQHF,TGTGCCAGCAGCCTACACAGGGAGGGAAGTCAGCCCCAGCATTTT
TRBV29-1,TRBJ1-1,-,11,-,CSCLVDTEAFF,TGCAGCTGTTTGGTGGACACTGAAGCTTTCTTT
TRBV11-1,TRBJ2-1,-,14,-,CASSFRDNSNEQFF,TGTGCCAGCAGCTTCCGGGACAACTCCAATGAGCAGTTCTTC